Each of the 16 T cell receptor beta chains below was sequenced from the same sample in a study of identical twins. TCRdb ran MiXCR on the 5' RACE reads and lists one entry per CDR3 protein. The data contain roughly 1.6 million distinct CDR3 sequences, more than 30% of them singletons. The sequencing input was cord blood. The source is a newborn girl in good health.

Only a few counts were recorded for this clonotype. J is TRBJ2-7 and V is TRBV2; D perhaps matches TRBD1 (6 bases). Germline CDR1 reads SNHLY; CDR2 reads FYNNEI. This CDR3 contains 13 residues. Trimming took off 6 bases at V and 3 bases at J, with 12 bases between the two ends. CDR3 amino acids: CASRDRRLYEQYF. CDR3 sequence (DNA): TGTGCCAGCAGAGACAGGCGACTCTACGAGCAGTACTTC. Using reference TRBV2 and TRBJ2-7 for the parts outside the CDR3, the full variable domain is EPEVTQTPSHQVTQMGQEVILRCVPISNHLYFYWYRQILGQKVEFLVSFYNNEISEKSEIFDDQFSVERPDGSNFTLKIRSTKLEDSAMYFCASRDRRLYEQYFGPGTRLTVT.

V gene TRBV7-9 combines with J gene TRBJ2-5, with D possibly matching TRBD2 (6 bases). The V and J ends lost 5 bases and 3 bases respectively, with 7 bases between them. The CDR3 is made up of 12 amino acids. Germline-derived CDR1 and CDR2 are SEHNR and FQNEAQ (reference sequence). The CDR3 region is CASSAGKETQYF. CDR3 coding DNA: TGTGCCAGCAGCGCGGGAAAAGAGACCCAGTACTTC.

The rearrangement links TRBV28 to TRBJ1-2; D is undetermined. The CDR3 sequence is 14 residues long. V gave up 2 bases and J gave up 5 bases, with 12 bases separating them. CDR1 is MDHEN and CDR2 is SYDVKM in the germline V gene. CDR3 DNA: TGTGCCAGCAGTTTAATGGCACGAAATTATGGCTACACCTTC. Amino acids: CASSLMARNYGYTF.

This clonotype was picked up a small number of times. The CDR3 is CASSPRAGRGSYEQYF. In DNA form, the CDR3 reads TGTGCCAGCAGCCCACGGGCGGGGAGGGGCTCCTACGAGCAGTACTTC. This sequence joins TRBV11-2 and TRBJ2-7; TRBD2 matches 7 bases. CDR1 SGHAT and CDR2 FQNNGV come from the germline V gene. This CDR3 is 16 amino acids long. The V and J ends lost 5 bases and 0 bases, in that order; junction bases with no gene match: 10.

The chain couples TRBV30 to TRBJ1-1; D might be TRBD1 (6 bases). This CDR3 is built from 11 residues. Germline loops: CDR1 GTSNPN, CDR2 SVGIG (reference sequence). Trimming removed 3 bases from V and 7 bases from J, with 9 bases in between. The CDR3 DNA reads TGTGCCTGGAGGGACAGTCTTGAAGCTTTCTTT. The encoded protein is CAWRDSLEAFF.

The chain links TRBV6-6 to TRBJ2-3, with 7 bases identical to TRBD2. The germline V gene has CDR1 MNHNY and CDR2 SVGAGI (reference sequence). The CDR3 has 16 residues. The ends lost 2 bases at V and 1 base at J; junction bases unmatched: 6. The CDR3 loop is CASSYGRTRGTDTQYF. The CDR3 bases are TGTGCCAGCAGTTACGGTAGGACTAGAGGCACAGATACGCAGTATTTT.

This clonotype was detected only a few times. A junction boundary mismatches the germline segment, possibly from a read error. This rearrangement joins TRBV7-9 to TRBJ2-7; TRBD1 aligns across 8 bases. There are 14 residues in the CDR3. Germline CDR1 SEHNR, CDR2 FQNEAQ (reference sequence). The CDR3 reads CASSLADRVYEQYF. The CDR3 DNA reads as TGTGCCAGCAGTTTAGCGGACAGGGTTTACGAGCAGTACTTC.

The chain employs TRBV5-5 and TRBJ2-1; possibly TRBD2 for D (7 bases). Looked up from germline, CDR1 is SGHKS and CDR2 is YYEKEE (reference sequence). Trimming shortened V by 2 bases and J by 10 bases, and 19 bases separated the two germline ends. CDR3 size: 15 residues. The CDR3 nucleotides read TGTGCCAGCAGCTTATCGGGGGGCCCCAGTTTCGAGCAGTTCTTC. It yields the protein CASSLSGGPSFEQFF.

This clonotype occurred a few times. This rearrangement joins TRBV3-1 to TRBJ1-6; 8 bases match TRBD1. The germline V gene has CDR1 LGHDT and CDR2 YNNKEL (reference sequence). This CDR3 region has 19 residues. Unmatched junction bases numbered 13, after V lost 6 bases and J lost 0 bases. CDR3 loop: CASRPDRGGISSYNSPLHF. DNA of the CDR3: TGTGCCAGCAGGCCAGACAGGGGTGGGATTAGCTCCTATAATTCACCCCTCCACTTT.

This chain joins TRBV5-1 and TRBJ2-5; D is undetermined. Germline CDR1 is SGHRS and CDR2 is YFSETQ. The CDR3 runs to 16 residues. V was shortened by 0 bases and J by 2 bases, with 14 bases between the two germline ends. In DNA, the CDR3 is TGCGCCAGCAGCTTGGCCCCCACAGTGCTTCAAGAGACCCAGTACTTC. Translation: CASSLAPTVLQETQYF.

The chain carries TRBV15 and TRBJ2-7, with D perhaps being TRBD1 or TRBD2 (5 bases each). V lost 0 bases and J lost 7, with 22 bases in between. CDR1 is LNHNV, CDR2 YYDKDF, per germline (reference sequence). The CDR3 consists of 17 residues. CDR3 DNA sequence: TGTGCCACCAGCAGAGATGTCTTGGGGGAACGGGATGTTGAGCAGTACTTC. Amino acid sequence: CATSRDVLGERDVEQYF.

This chain connects TRBV20-1 to TRBJ2-1; 12 nucleotides line up with TRBD2. Trimming took 1 base from V and 6 from J; bases not matched to a gene: 10. The CDR3 totals 17 residues. CDR1 DFQATT and CDR2 SNEGSKA come from the germline V gene (reference sequence). The CDR3 coding sequence is TGCAGTGCTAGAGTTCCTAGCGGGAGGGCCCTCGGCAATGAGCAGTTCTTC. It codes for CSARVPSGRALGNEQFF.

The chain is built from TRBV2 and TRBJ2-2; tentative D call: TRBD2 (5 bases). CDR1 is SNHLY and CDR2 is FYNNEI in the germline V gene. CDR3 length equals 14 residues. With 7 bases removed from V and 4 bases from J, the gap between germline ends came to 13 bases. The CDR3 sequence: CASIREGRTGELFF. The CDR3 DNA follows: TGTGCCAGCATCCGGGAAGGACGCACCGGGGAGCTGTTTTTT.

This clonotype was detected ten times or more. In DNA form, the CDR3 reads TGTGCCAGCAGTTTAACCGGACTAGCGGCGCAGTATTTT. Translation: CASSLTGLAAQYF. The chain couples TRBV28 to TRBJ2-3; the match to TRBD2 covers 10 bases. This CDR3 region has 13 residues. Germline CDR1 reads MDHEN; CDR2 reads SYDVKM. With 2 bases clipped from V and 10 bases from J, the junction kept 3 bases outside the gene matches.

The rearrangement uses TRBV4-2 and TRBJ2-2; D is unresolved. The germline CDR1 and CDR2 sequences are LGHNA and YNFKEQ. The CDR3 covers 15 residues. Trimming shortened V by 0 bases and J by 6 bases, and 11 bases separated the two germline ends. CDR3 region: CASSQERRAPGELFF. DNA of the CDR3: TGTGCCAGCAGCCAAGAAAGAAGGGCCCCCGGGGAGCTGTTTTTT.

This clonotype was picked up a small number of times. The gene calls are TRBV10-1 and TRBJ1-2; no definite D call. Trimming removed 3 bases from V and 4 bases from J, with 9 bases in between. The length of the CDR3 is 13 residues. The germline V gene has CDR1 WNHNN and CDR2 SYGVQD (reference sequence). The CDR3 bases are TGCGCCAGCAGTGACAGATCTAGCTATGGCTACACCTTC. The encoded protein is CASSDRSSYGYTF.